Shown below are 28 T cell receptor beta chains from a single sample sequenced in a study of neurological immune-mediated disorders. TCRdb used MiXCR to reprocess the 5' RACE reads, holding one entry per CDR3 protein. The sample shows just under 60,000 distinct CDR3 sequences, under 4.5% of them seen only once. Sequencing input: PBMCs. The source is a woman in her twenties or thirties with multiple sclerosis.

Many counts were recorded for this clonotype. The chain combines TRBV5-5 with TRBJ2-1; D not certain. V was clipped by 2 bases and J by 6 bases, with 6 bases between them. Germline CDR1 reads SGHKS; CDR2 reads YYEKEE (reference sequence). The CDR3 runs 12 residues. CDR3 bases: TGTGCCAGCAGCTTTAATTTCAATGAGCAGTTCTTC. Translation gives CASSFNFNEQFF. Complete variable domain (other parts from reference TRBV5-5 and TRBJ2-1): DAGVTQSPTHLIKTRGQQVTLRCSPISGHKSVSWYQQVLGQGPQFIFQYYEKEERGRGNFPDRFSARQFPNYSSELNVNALLLGDSALYLCASSFNFNEQFFGPGTRLTVL.

The table lists this clonotype with many counts. CDR3 in amino acids: CASSRDGQLYEQYF. The CDR3 DNA follows: TGCGCCAGCAGCAGAGACGGACAGCTCTACGAGCAGTACTTC. J is TRBJ2-7 and V is TRBV5-1; D possibly corresponds to TRBD1 (6 bases). CDR1 and CDR2 (germline): SGHRS, YFSETQ. Trimming left V 4 bases short and J 3 bases short, with 14 bases between. This CDR3 is 14 amino acids long. Based on the CDR3 plus reference TRBV5-1 and TRBJ2-7, the full variable domain is KAGVTQTPRYLIKTRGQQVTLSCSPISGHRSVSWYQQTPGQGLQFLFEYFSETQRNKGNFPGRFSGRQFSNSRSEMNVSTLELGDSALYLCASSRDGQLYEQYFGPGTRLTVT.

This clonotype showed up many times. One junction end does not reproduce the germline sequence, and a read error may be involved. V and J are TRBV4-2 and TRBJ1-6; D not resolved. In germline, CDR1 is LGHNA, CDR2 YNFKEQ. CDR3 length equals 14 residues. The CDR3 DNA follows: TGTGCCAGCAGCCTTCCGGCCACCGATTCACCCCTCAACTTT. This codes for CASSLPATDSPLNF.

The chain couples TRBV5-1 to TRBJ2-5; D is unclear. Trimming left V 1 base short and J 1 base short, with 2 bases between. This CDR3 region has 12 residues. The germline gives CDR1 SGHRS, CDR2 YFSETQ. CDR3 in amino acids: CASSLSQETQYF. The CDR3 nucleotides are TGCGCCAGCAGCTTGAGCCAAGAGACCCAGTACTTC.

This clonotype has ten or more counts. The gene calls are TRBV7-6 and TRBJ2-1; D is possibly TRBD1 or TRBD2 (5 bases each). Trimming removed 5 bases from V and 0 bases from J, with 11 bases in between. CDR1 and CDR2 from the germline V gene are SGHVS and FNYEAQ. The CDR3 extends over 15 amino acids. The CDR3 nucleotides read TGTGCCAGCAGCCCCCGGGGCCGCTCCTACAATGAGCAGTTCTTC. It codes for CASSPRGRSYNEQFF.

This clonotype has at least ten counts. For the CDR3, the DNA is TGTGCCAGCAGGGCGGGACTAGCGACGCAGTATTTT. Its translation is CASRAGLATQYF. The V call is TRBV28, the J call TRBJ2-3, with 10 nucleotides matching TRBD2. The CDR3 is 12 amino acids. J was trimmed by 9 bases and V by 6 bases; bases with no gene match: 3. Germline-derived CDR1 and CDR2 are MDHEN and SYDVKM.

This clonotype appeared many times. J is TRBJ2-5 and V is TRBV7-6; D is possibly TRBD1 or TRBD2 (5 bases each). Per the germline V gene, CDR1 is SGHVS and CDR2 is FNYEAQ. Trimming took off 2 bases at V and 4 bases at J, with 11 bases between the two ends. The CDR3 loop spans 14 amino acids. CDR3 protein: CASSLWGKGETQYF. The CDR3 region has the DNA TGTGCCAGCAGCTTATGGGGGAAGGGAGAGACCCAGTACTTC. Together with reference TRBV7-6 and TRBJ2-5, the CDR3 gives the full variable domain: GAGVSQSPRYKVTKRGQDVALRCDPISGHVSLYWYRQALGQGPEFLTYFNYEAQQDKSGLPNDRFSAERPEGSISTLTIQRTEQRDSAMYRCASSLWGKGETQYFGPGTRLLVL.

This clonotype was seen ten or more times. The chain joins TRBV14 to TRBJ1-1; D not resolved. The CDR3 extends over 13 amino acids. V was cut by 2 bases and J by 6 bases, with 10 bases left in between. Germline CDR1 and CDR2: SGHDN and FVKESK. Written as DNA, the CDR3 is TGTGCCAGCAGCCAATGGTCGCCCGCTGAAGCTTTCTTT. Translation gives CASSQWSPAEAFF.

This clonotype was detected a few times. A much more abundant neighbour one base away suggests this may be a read error. The gene calls are TRBV7-9 and TRBJ2-3; D gene unclear. In germline, CDR1 is SEHNR, CDR2 FQNEAQ (reference sequence). The ends were cut back, 5 bases at V and 5 bases at J, with 23 bases in the middle. The CDR3 covers 17 residues. This chain's CDR3 is CASSRKTSSENRDTQYF. Written as DNA, the CDR3 is TGTGCCAGCAGCCGTAAAACTTCCTCGGAAAATAGAGATACGCAGTATTTT.

This clonotype was found many times. J is TRBJ2-2 and V is TRBV12-3 or TRBV12-4; unclear D gene. The V end was cut by 3 bases, the J end by 0 bases, with 11 bases between. CDR3 length: 16 amino acids. CDR3 sequence (DNA): TGTGCCAGCAGTTTCTTCCCCCTTTCGAACACCGGGGAGCTGTTTTTT. The encoded protein is CASSFFPLSNTGELFF.

This clonotype was recorded many times. The V and J genes are TRBV7-2 and TRBJ1-5; D is uncertain. The CDR3 covers 14 residues. V was pared by 2 bases and J by 6 bases, with 11 bases between. The germline gives CDR1 SGHTA, CDR2 FQGNSA. CDR3 in DNA: TGTGCCAGCAGCTTACGCCCGTTTAGTCAGCCCCAGCATTTT. Translation gives CASSLRPFSQPQHF. The full variable domain, completed using reference TRBV7-2 and TRBJ1-5, is GAGVSQSPSNKVTEKGKDVELRCDPISGHTALYWYRQSLGQGLEFLIYFQGNSAPDKSGLPSDRFSAERTGGSVSTLTIQRTQQEDSAVYLCASSLRPFSQPQHFGDGTRLSIL.

Many counts were recorded for this clonotype. The CDR3 DNA is TGTGCCAGCAGTGTACTAGCGGGGTCGAGAGATACGCAGTATTTT. Protein: CASSVLAGSRDTQYF. This chain joins TRBV6-5 and TRBJ2-3; 10 bases map to TRBD2. The length of the CDR3 is 15 residues. The germline V gene encodes CDR1 MNHEY and CDR2 SVGAGI. The junction had 7 bases not matched to a gene; V was cut back by 5 bases and J by 5 bases.

This clonotype appeared many times. The genes are TRBV11-2 and TRBJ2-1, with unresolved D. This CDR3 is built from 13 residues. Trimming shortened V by 4 bases and J by 10 bases, and 14 bases separated the two germline ends. Germline V gives CDR1 SGHAT, CDR2 FQNNGV. CDR3 sequence (DNA): TGTGCCAGCAGCTCCCCTCCGGGCAGAGAGCAGTTCTTC. Translated, it gives CASSSPPGREQFF.

This clonotype has ten or more counts. The chain has TRBV5-6 and TRBJ1-5, with 11 bases identical to TRBD1. V lost 2 bases and J lost 6; bases outside the gene matches: 4. From germline, CDR1 is SGHDT and CDR2 YYEEEE. The CDR3 covers 15 residues. CDR3 coding DNA: TGTGCCAGCAGCTTCGGGACAGGGGGGATTCAGCCCCAGCATTTT. This gives the protein CASSFGTGGIQPQHF.

Ten or more counts support this clonotype. The junction differs from germline at one of its ends, possibly a read error. The chain carries TRBV20-1 and TRBJ1-5, with 8 bases identical to TRBD1. CDR3 length: 15 residues. CDR1 is DFQATT, CDR2 SNEGSKA, per germline (reference sequence). CDR3 DNA sequence: TGCAGTGCTAGGATAGCGCAGGGGGCGAGTCAGCCCCAGAATTTT. Residues: CSARIAQGASQPQNF.

This clonotype was seen many times. The chain combines TRBV5-1 with TRBJ2-4; tentatively, D is TRBD2 (5 bases). Germline CDR1 is SGHRS and CDR2 is YFSETQ. V was pared by 4 bases and J by 8 bases, with 7 bases between. This CDR3 is 11 amino acids long. CDR3 in DNA: TGCGCCAGCAGCCTGGGAGACATTCAGTACTTC. Encoded protein: CASSLGDIQYF.

Many counts were recorded for this clonotype. This chain connects TRBV6-5 to TRBJ2-7, with a tentative D call TRBD1 (6 bases). With 1 base removed from V and 9 bases from J, the gap between germline ends came to 13 bases. The length of the CDR3 is 13 residues. Germline CDR1 reads MNHEY; CDR2 reads SVGAGI. The CDR3 DNA follows: TGTGCCAGCAGTTACTACGGCAGGGGCGCGCAGTACTTC. Translating it yields CASSYYGRGAQYF.

This clonotype was seen repeatedly, ten times or more. The chain couples TRBV20-1 to TRBJ2-1; possibly TRBD1 or TRBD2 for D (6 bases each). Trimming pared 5 bases from V and 4 bases from J, leaving 18 bases between. This CDR3 is 15 amino acids long. Germline CDR1 is DFQATT and CDR2 is SNEGSKA (reference sequence). CDR3 loop: CSAGLSGGAYNEQFF. The CDR3 coding sequence is TGCAGTGCTGGCCTGTCCGGGGGCGCATACAATGAGCAGTTCTTC.

This clonotype appeared many times. This CDR3 reads CASTGGYEQFF. As DNA, the CDR3 is TGCGCCAGCACGGGGGGGTATGAGCAGTTCTTC. The genes are TRBV4-1 and TRBJ2-1; 8 bases are a match to TRBD2. With V trimmed by 7 bases and J by 8 bases, 1 base remained unmatched. Per the germline V gene, CDR1 is MGHRA and CDR2 is YSYEKL. This CDR3 comprises 11 residues.

In this sample, this clonotype turned up many times. This chain connects TRBV9 to TRBJ1-3, with no clear D. The CDR3 extends over 14 amino acids. V lost 4 bases, J lost 4 bases, and 12 bases lay in between. CDR1 is SGDLS, CDR2 YYNGEE, per germline. The CDR3 protein is CASSRRVAGNTIYF. The CDR3 bases are TGTGCCAGCAGCAGGAGGGTCGCAGGAAACACCATATATTTT.

About this clonotype: The CDR3 carries no conserved terminal phenylalanine or tryptophan, so it likely arises from a read error. The gene calls are TRBV28 and TRBJ1-1, with no clear D. Germline V lookup: CDR1 MDHEN, CDR2 SYDVKM. V was clipped by 3 bases and J by 6 bases, with 14 bases between them. The CDR3 length is 14 residues. Here the CDR3 DNA reads TGTGCCAGCAGTTTTATGGGGTTTAAGGCTGAAGCTTTCAAT. Its protein is CASSFMGFKAEAFN.

At least ten counts were recorded for this clonotype. The chain couples TRBV7-9 to TRBJ1-1, with no clear D. The CDR3 has 10 amino acids. Germline assignment: CDR1 SEHNR and CDR2 FQNEAQ (reference sequence). The V end was cut by 2 bases, the J end by 8 bases, with 3 bases between. The CDR3 protein is CASSLTEAFF. The CDR3 DNA sequence: TGTGCCAGCAGCTTAACCGAAGCTTTCTTT.

This clonotype was counted a few times. This chain uses TRBV9 with TRBJ2-5; tentative D call: TRBD1 (6 bases). Trimming removed 3 bases at V and 0 bases at J, with 9 bases between. The germline CDR1 and CDR2 sequences are SGDLS and YYNGEE. CDR3 length equals 14 residues. The CDR3 DNA is TGTGCCAGCAGCGGACAGGTGGACCAAGAGACCCAGTACTTC. The encoded protein is CASSGQVDQETQYF.

The table lists this clonotype with a count of one. V and J are TRBV5-8 and TRBJ2-7; D gene unclear. CDR3 length equals 13 residues. V lost 6 bases and J lost 6, with 16 bases in between. Germline lookup yields CDR1 SGHTS and CDR2 YDEGEE. The CDR3: CASTWERVGEQYF. The CDR3 region has the DNA TGTGCCAGCACCTGGGAAAGGGTAGGCGAGCAGTACTTC.

CDR3 residues: CASRPTGNQDTQYF. In nucleotides, the CDR3 is TGTGCCAGCAGGCCGACAGGGAATCAAGATACGCAGTATTTT. V gene TRBV7-9 combines with J gene TRBJ2-3; 7 bases match TRBD1. With V trimmed by 6 bases and J by 5 bases, 8 bases remained unmatched. The CDR3 has 14 amino acids. CDR1 is SEHNR, CDR2 FQNEAQ, per germline (reference sequence).

This clonotype was observed many times. The CDR3 region is CASSHITQYF. The CDR3 DNA is TGTGCCAGCAGCCATATTACCCAGTACTTC. The gene calls are TRBV3-1 and TRBJ2-5; D gene ambiguous. Per germline, CDR1 LGHDT and CDR2 YNNKEL (reference sequence). There are 10 residues in the CDR3. V was clipped by 3 bases and J by 8 bases, with 4 bases between them.

This clonotype came up many times. This sequence joins TRBV4-3 and TRBJ2-3; tentatively, D is TRBD1 (6 bases). The V end was cut by 4 bases, the J end by 1 base, with 12 bases between. Germline V gene sequence: CDR1 LGHNA, CDR2 YSLEER. CDR3 length: 15 residues. The CDR3 sequence: CASSPGEGGTDTQYF. The CDR3 DNA is TGCGCCAGCAGCCCTGGAGAGGGGGGCACAGATACGCAGTATTTT.

In the case of this clonotype: Being one base from a much bigger clone, this may be a read error. The chain has TRBV7-2 and TRBJ2-3, with D possibly being TRBD2 (5 bases). Per germline, CDR1 SGHTA and CDR2 FQGNSA. This CDR3 has 14 residues. The CDR3 sequence is CASPGRVDTDMQYF. The CDR3 nucleotides read TGTGCCAGCCCCGGGCGGGTAGACACAGATATGCAGTATTTT.